These T cell receptor beta chains were read from a single sample in a study of control samples from healthy donors and cancer patients. Sequencing was performed with immunoSEQ multiplex PCR; in TCRdb, only in-frame clones are kept and a portion is missing. Of about 100,000 clones in the sample, less than 90% are singletons; the top ten hold 18%. Material: blood. Source of these receptors: a woman aged 50 to 65 in good health. Both conserved end residues are part of each CDR3. Fields, in order: clone size, D gene, J gene, V gene, CDR3 DNA, CDR3 protein. The D gene is left open where the match is weak. For some rows the clone size is stated as once, few or many, or as a class when expanded; others skip it.

NA,NA,TRBJ2-6,TRBV25-1,TGTGCCACCTCCGGGGCCAACGTCCTGACTTTC,CATSGANVLTF
NA,TRBD1,TRBJ1-1,TRBV4-3,TGCGCCAGCAGCCAAGACCGGACAGGGGGATCGTTCACTGAAGCTTTCTTT,CASSQDRTGGSFTEAFF
NA,TRBD2,TRBJ2-3,TRBV27,TGTGCCAGCAGTCCCCAGCGGGGGATTAGCACAGATACGCAGTATTTT,CASSPQRGISTDTQYF
NA,NA,TRBJ2-2,TRBV6-2/TRBV6-3,TGTGCCAGCAGTTATGGACGGTGGGAGAACACCGGGGAGCTGTTTTTT,CASSYGRWENTGELFF
NA,TRBD1,TRBJ2-1,TRBV14,TGTGCCAGCAGCCTCGGACAGGGGGGGCCAAGCTCCTACAATGAGCAGTTCTTC,CASSLGQGGPSSYNEQFF
NA,NA,TRBJ2-3,TRBV7-9,TGTGCCAGCAGCTTAGGAGGGCAGAGCACAGATACGCAGTATTTT,CASSLGGQSTDTQYF
NA,NA,TRBJ2-1,TRBV18,TGTGCCAGCTCACTCGCAATGGACAATGAGCAGTTCTTC,CASSLAMDNEQFF
NA,NA,TRBJ1-2,TRBV6-6,TGTGCCAGCAGTTACTCGAGGGGGTATAATAACTATGGCTACACCTTC,CASSYSRGYNNYGYTF
once,TRBD2,TRBJ2-1,TRBV7-9,TGTGCCAGCAGCTCCAGTGGAGGGACTAGTTTCCCCCATGAGCAGTTCTTC,CASSSSGGTSFPHEQFF
NA,NA,TRBJ2-5,TRBV30,TGTGCCTGGCAGACTGAGGCGACCCAGTACTTC,CAWQTEATQYF
NA,TRBD1,TRBJ2-1,TRBV7-8,TGTGCCAGCACTTTCGACAGGGTACATACGGATGAGCAGTTCTTC,CASTFDRVHTDEQFF
once,NA,TRBJ1-1,TRBV19,TGTGCCAGTAGTCCCCCCGGGGGGAACACTGAAGCTTTCTTT,CASSPPGGNTEAFF
NA,TRBD1,TRBJ1-5,TRBV27,TGTGCCAGCAGTCAGGACAGGGACCATCAGCCCCAGCATTTT,CASSQDRDHQPQHF
NA,NA,TRBJ1-1,TRBV6-5,TGTGCCAGCAAGTCCAGGGCAACTGAAGCTTTCTTT,CASKSRATEAFF
NA,NA,TRBJ1-1,TRBV5-5,TGTGCCAGCAGCTCACAGCTGGTCTCGGCGAACACTGAAGCTTTCTTT,CASSSQLVSANTEAFF
many,NA,TRBJ2-5,TRBV19,TGTGCCAGTAGTATAGGCGGGCCCCAACGAAAGGAGACCCAGTACTTC,CASSIGGPQRKETQYF
NA,TRBD1,TRBJ2-5,TRBV11-3,TGTGCCAGCAGCTTAGGACAGGGTGTTCAAGAGACCCAGTACTTC,CASSLGQGVQETQYF
NA,NA,TRBJ1-2,TRBV7-3,TGTGCCAGCAGGGCCAGCGGGACGGCCTATGGCTACACCTTC,CASRASGTAYGYTF
NA,NA,TRBJ1-1,TRBV2,TGTGCCAGCAGCTATGGATACACTGAAGCTTTCTTT,CASSYGYTEAFF
NA,NA,TRBJ2-5,TRBV5-1,TGCGCCAGCAGCTTGGGAGGGGGGGAGACCCAGTACTTC,CASSLGGGETQYF
NA,NA,TRBJ1-6,TRBV5-6,TGTGCCAGCAGCTTGTTGGGAGAATATAATTCACCCCTCCACTTT,CASSLLGEYNSPLHF
NA,NA,TRBJ2-1,TRBV20-1,TGCAGTGCTAGTGTAGCACCCCTATACAATGAGCAGTTCTTC,CSASVAPLYNEQFF